This is a list of T cell receptor beta chains from one sample in a study of T cells in Graves' hyperthyroidism and ophthalmopathy. Each CDR3 protein is one row after TCRdb ran MiXCR on the multiplex PCR reads. This table holds about 570,000 distinct CDR3 sequences, roughly 46% found once. Material for sequencing was peripheral blood or thyroid tissue (not recorded which). These receptors were collected from an adult woman with Graves' disease, either hyperthyroidism or ophthalmopathy (not recorded which). CDR3s include the opening cysteine and the closing phenylalanine or tryptophan. A D gene is named only where the DNA matches it firmly. Some rows mark clone size as missing; the rest say once, few, many or name a class of expanded clone.

size | D | J | V | DNA | CDR3
few | - | TRBJ1-2 | TRBV7-9 | TGTGCCAGCAGCTCTTGGGTTTGGGATGGCTACACCTTC | CASSSWVWDGYTF
many | - | TRBJ1-4 | TRBV20-1 | TGCAGTGCTAGAGAGGGAGCCACTAATGAAAAACTGTTTTTT | CSAREGATNEKLFF
- | TRBD1 | TRBJ2-5 | TRBV28 | TGTGCCAGCAGTTCAACCCGACAGGGTAGGAAGACCCAGTACTTC | CASSSTRQGRKTQYF
few | - | TRBJ2-7 | TRBV2 | TGTGCCAGCAGTGATTGGTCCGAGCAGTACTTC | CASSDWSEQYF
- | TRBD1 | TRBJ1-3 | TRBV9 | TGTGCCAGCAGCCCTCAGGGGGTCGACTCTGGAAACACCATATATTTT | CASSPQGVDSGNTIYF
- | TRBD2 | TRBJ2-7 | TRBV29-1 | TGCAGCGTGGAGAGCGGGACGGGCTCCTACGAGCAGTACTTC | CSVESGTGSYEQYF
many | TRBD1 | TRBJ1-5 | TRBV19 | TGTGCCAGTAGTCGGCAGGGGGGCGTTGGGCAGCCCCAGCATTTT | CASSRQGGVGQPQHF
- | TRBD2 | TRBJ2-7 | TRBV20-1 | TGCAGTGCTAGAGATCCCCTAGCGGGAGCGAAGTACGAGCAGTACTTC | CSARDPLAGAKYEQYF
- | - | TRBJ2-2 | TRBV29-1 | TGCAGCGTCCTGGTGAACACCGGGGAGCTGTTTTTT | CSVLVNTGELFF
- | TRBD1 | TRBJ2-5 | TRBV28 | TGTGCCAGCAGAAGGACAGGGGCGGGGGAGACCCAGTACTTC | CASRRTGAGETQYF
many | - | TRBJ2-5 | TRBV5-6 | TGTGCCAGCAGCTACGAAGAGACCCAGTACTTC | CASSYEETQYF
- | - | TRBJ2-7 | TRBV28 | TGTGCCAGCAGTTTCCCTCTCACAGGGCCGGGAGGAGAGCAGTACTTC | CASSFPLTGPGGEQYF
few | - | TRBJ2-7 | TRBV28 | TGTGCCAGCAGCCCCCAGGCCGAGCAGTACTTC | CASSPQAEQYF
- | - | TRBJ2-7 | TRBV10-3 | TGTGCCATCAGTGATTTCAGCAGGGGAGGCTACGAGCAGTACTTC | CAISDFSRGGYEQYF
many | - | TRBJ1-5 | TRBV6-5 | TGTGCCAGCGCCAGGGATCAAAATAGCAATCAGCCCCAGCATTTT | CASARDQNSNQPQHF
many | TRBD1 | TRBJ2-5 | TRBV3-1 | TGTGCCAGCAGCCAGGAAGGGGGCAAGACCCAGTACTTC | CASSQEGGKTQYF
few | - | TRBJ2-7 | TRBV3-1 | TGTGCCAGCAGCCAAGGGAATCACCTGGGAGAGCAGTACTTC | CASSQGNHLGEQYF
many | TRBD1 | TRBJ1-5 | TRBV2 | TGTGCCAGCGGAGGACAGGGGCAAAATCAGCCCCAGCATTTT | CASGGQGQNQPQHF
- | TRBD2 | TRBJ2-3 | TRBV7-9 | TGTGCCAGCAGCCTGACTAGCGGGGCTACAGATACGCAGTATTTT | CASSLTSGATDTQYF
- | TRBD2 | TRBJ2-5 | TRBV7-9 | TGTGCCAGCAGTTGGACTAGCGGGTATGAAGAGACCCAGTACTTC | CASSWTSGYEETQYF
many | TRBD1 | TRBJ1-2 | TRBV10-3 | TGTGCCATCAGCATCCTCAGCCCGCAGGGGGCTCAAGGCTATGGCTACACCTTC | CAISILSPQGAQGYGYTF
- | - | TRBJ2-6 | TRBV19 | TGTGCCAGTAGCCAGGAGCTGACAGTCTCTAGCGCTTTC | CASSQELTVSSAF
once | - | TRBJ2-6 | TRBV25-1 | TGTGCCAGCAGTGAGGGGGGACCCTTTCTCTCTGGGGCCAACGTCCTGACTTTC | CASSEGGPFLSGANVLTF